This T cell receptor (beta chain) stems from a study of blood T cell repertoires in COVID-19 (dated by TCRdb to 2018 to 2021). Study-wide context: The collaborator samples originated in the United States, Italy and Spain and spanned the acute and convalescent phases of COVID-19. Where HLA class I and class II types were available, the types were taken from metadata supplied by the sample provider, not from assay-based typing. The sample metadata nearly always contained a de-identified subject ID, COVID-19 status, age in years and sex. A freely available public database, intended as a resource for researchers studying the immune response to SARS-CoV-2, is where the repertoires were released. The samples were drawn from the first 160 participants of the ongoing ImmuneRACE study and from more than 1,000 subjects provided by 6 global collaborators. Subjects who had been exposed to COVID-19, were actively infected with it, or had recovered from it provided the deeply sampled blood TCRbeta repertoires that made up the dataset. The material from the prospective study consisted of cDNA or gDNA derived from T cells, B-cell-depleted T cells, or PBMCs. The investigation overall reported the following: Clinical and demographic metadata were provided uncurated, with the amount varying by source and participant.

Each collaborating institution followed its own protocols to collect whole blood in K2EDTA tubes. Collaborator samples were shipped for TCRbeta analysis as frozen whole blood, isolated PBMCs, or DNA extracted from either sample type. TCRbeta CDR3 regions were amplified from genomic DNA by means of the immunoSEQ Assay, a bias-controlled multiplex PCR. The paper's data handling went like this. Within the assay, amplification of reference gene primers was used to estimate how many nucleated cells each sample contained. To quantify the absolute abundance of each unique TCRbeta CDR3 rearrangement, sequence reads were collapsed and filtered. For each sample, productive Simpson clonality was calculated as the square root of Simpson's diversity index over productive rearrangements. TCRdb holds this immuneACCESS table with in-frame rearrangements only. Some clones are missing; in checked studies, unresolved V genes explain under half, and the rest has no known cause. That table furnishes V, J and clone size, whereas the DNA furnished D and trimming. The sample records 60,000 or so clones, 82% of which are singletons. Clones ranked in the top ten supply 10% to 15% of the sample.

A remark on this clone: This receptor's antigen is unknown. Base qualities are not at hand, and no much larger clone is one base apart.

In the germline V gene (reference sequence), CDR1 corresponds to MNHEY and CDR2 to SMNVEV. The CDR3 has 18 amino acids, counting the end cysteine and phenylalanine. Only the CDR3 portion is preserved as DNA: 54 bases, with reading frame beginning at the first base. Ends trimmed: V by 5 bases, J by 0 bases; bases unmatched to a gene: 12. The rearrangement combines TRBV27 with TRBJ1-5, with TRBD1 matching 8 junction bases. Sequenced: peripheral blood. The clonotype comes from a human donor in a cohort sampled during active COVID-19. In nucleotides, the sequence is TGTGCCAGCAGTACGACCGGGACAGGATTTTATAGCAATCAGCCCCAGCATTTT. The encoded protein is CASSTTGTGFYSNQPQHF.